One and the same sample provided the 25 T cell receptor beta chains below, sequenced in a study of blood T cells in healthy people across ages. It was with a sample-barcoded 5' primer and a J-beta primer mix that a second PCR of roughly 7 to 12 cycles was run. TCRdb itself ran the 5' RACE reads through MiXCR, one entry per CDR3 protein. The sample holds approximately 790,000 distinct CDR3 sequences, roughly 60% seen once. Sequences were obtained from blood. Receptors originate from a man aged 30 to 45 in good health.

This rearrangement joins TRBV4-3 to TRBJ2-5, with 10 nucleotides matching TRBD1. The V segment lost 4 bases and the J segment 6 bases; nucleotides outside the gene matches: 8. Germline-derived CDR1 and CDR2 are LGHNA and YSLEER. CDR3 length: 15 amino acids. CDR3 DNA sequence: TGCGCCAGCAGCCGAGCAGGGACAGGGGAAAAGACCCAGTACTTC. Translation gives CASSRAGTGEKTQYF.

As regards this clonotype: Just one base apart from a much larger clone, this may be a read error. The chain carries TRBV4-2 and TRBJ1-2; possibly TRBD1 for D (5 bases). This CDR3 contains 17 residues. The germline V gene encodes CDR1 LGHNA and CDR2 YNFKEQ. In nucleotides, the CDR3 is TGTGCCAGCAGCCAAGTTTTCGGAGGAACGGGGGACTACGGCTACACCTTC. Amino acids: CASSQVFGGTGDYGYTF.

This clonotype was seen a few times. This sequence joins TRBV4-3 and TRBJ1-2, with 7 bases fitting TRBD1. The junction had 8 bases not matched to a gene; V was cut back by 6 bases and J by 7 bases. Germline CDR1 is LGHNA and CDR2 is YSLEER. The CDR3 length is 13 residues. In nucleotides, the CDR3 is TGCGCCAGCAGTGACAGGGCTTTGGGTGGCTACACCTTC. It encodes CASSDRALGGYTF.

This clonotype was detected a few times. The gene calls are TRBV12-3 or TRBV12-4 and TRBJ2-1, with 12 bases fitting TRBD2. J gave up 5 bases and V 4 bases, and 3 bases lay outside the gene matches. CDR3 length: 15 residues. The CDR3 spells CASSSTSGGHNEQFF. The CDR3 nucleotides are TGTGCCAGCAGTTCGACTAGCGGGGGCCACAATGAGCAGTTCTTC.

This clonotype was found many times. The chain carries TRBV7-9 and TRBJ2-3; D ambiguous. Looked up from germline, CDR1 is SEHNR and CDR2 is FQNEAQ (reference sequence). V dropped 4 bases and J dropped 0 bases, with 5 bases sitting between them. The CDR3 contains 13 residues. The chain's CDR3 is CASSSYSTDTQYF. The CDR3 DNA reads TGTGCCAGCAGCTCATATAGCACAGATACGCAGTATTTT.

V and J are TRBV7-9 and TRBJ2-1; TRBD1 aligns across 7 bases. The germline V gene has CDR1 SEHNR and CDR2 FQNEAQ (reference sequence). The CDR3 length is 15 residues. J gave up 0 bases and V 10 bases, and 9 bases lay outside the gene matches. Here the CDR3 DNA reads TGTGCCACCGCAACAGGGGTATACTCCTACAATGAGCAGTTCTTC. This translates into CATATGVYSYNEQFF.

The genes are TRBV29-1 and TRBJ1-2, with D perhaps matching TRBD1 (6 bases). CDR3 length: 13 amino acids. Per the germline V gene, CDR1 is SQVTM and CDR2 is ANQGSEA. V dropped 5 bases and J dropped 3 bases, with 13 bases sitting between them. The CDR3 nucleotides are TGCAGCGTTCCGAGGGGGAACTACTATGGCTACACCTTC. This translates into CSVPRGNYYGYTF.

This clonotype has a handful of counts. The V and J genes are TRBV18 and TRBJ2-7; TRBD2 matches 11 bases. The V gene end was trimmed by 4 bases and the J gene end by 6 bases; junction bases not matched to a gene: 11. Germline CDR1 and CDR2: KGHSH and LQKENI. This CDR3 spans 16 amino acids. The CDR3: CASSQQGTSGRVEQYF. CDR3 DNA: TGTGCCAGCTCACAACAAGGGACTAGCGGTCGGGTCGAGCAGTACTTC.

This clonotype has a single count. V and J are TRBV7-2 and TRBJ1-2; D is undetermined. The CDR3 is 15 residues long. Looked up from germline, CDR1 is SGHTA and CDR2 is FQGNSA. Between the trimmed V and J ends, which lost 0 bases and 7 bases, there was a span of 15 bases. The CDR3 spells CASSLADLRALGYTF. In DNA form, the CDR3 reads TGTGCCAGCAGCTTAGCGGACTTAAGGGCTCTTGGCTACACCTTC.

In this sample, this clonotype turned up a few times. The chain couples TRBV20-1 to TRBJ2-1; 12 bases agree with TRBD2. V lost 1 base to trimming and J lost 4 bases; unmatched junction nucleotides: 8. Looked up from germline, CDR1 is DFQATT and CDR2 is SNEGSKA (reference sequence). This CDR3 has 17 residues. This CDR3 is CSARASGGAGYYNEQFF. CDR3 bases: TGCAGTGCTAGAGCTAGCGGGGGGGCCGGGTATTACAATGAGCAGTTCTTC.

The genes are TRBV29-1 and TRBJ2-7; D might be TRBD2 (6 bases). Germline V lookup: CDR1 SQVTM, CDR2 ANQGSEA. The CDR3 extends over 14 amino acids. V was shortened by 1 base and J by 2 bases, with 12 bases between the two germline ends. CDR3 sequence reads: CSVEGGTDTYEQYF. DNA of the CDR3: TGCAGCGTTGAAGGCGGGACGGACACCTACGAGCAGTACTTC.

The chain combines TRBV30 with TRBJ2-1; D unclear. The CDR3 spans 15 residues. Germline lookup yields CDR1 GTSNPN and CDR2 SVGIG (reference sequence). Trimming took 5 bases from V and 2 from J, leaving 16 bases between them. The CDR3 spells CAWDPEARPYNEQFF. CDR3 DNA sequence: TGTGCCTGGGACCCGGAAGCCCGACCCTACAATGAGCAGTTCTTC.

The V call is TRBV20-1, the J call TRBJ2-5; possibly TRBD2 for D (5 bases). This CDR3 has 14 amino acids. Germline-derived CDR1 and CDR2 are DFQATT and SNEGSKA (reference sequence). Trimming cost V 3 bases and J 2 bases, with 13 bases left between them. The CDR3 nucleotides are TGCAGTGCTAGTCTAGCCCGATTGCAAGAGACCCAGTACTTC. Protein: CSASLARLQETQYF.

The rearrangement uses TRBV7-9 and TRBJ2-1, with 11 bases identical to TRBD2. The CDR3 has 17 amino acids. CDR1 SEHNR and CDR2 FQNEAQ come from the germline V gene (reference sequence). Losses at the gene ends were 2 bases for V and 7 bases for J; bases not matched to a gene: 10. In DNA, the CDR3 is TGTGCCAGCAGCTTAAACTCGATCTTAGCGGGGGGGAATGAGCAGTTCTTC. This codes for CASSLNSILAGGNEQFF.

V usage is TRBV15 and J usage is TRBJ1-2; D ambiguous. The germline CDR1 and CDR2 sequences are LNHNV and YYDKDF (reference sequence). Trimming shortened V by 0 bases and J by 4 bases, and 12 bases separated the two germline ends. This CDR3 contains 15 residues. The CDR3 sequence is CATSRDTRTVYGYTF. The CDR3 DNA sequence: TGTGCCACCAGCAGAGATACGAGGACGGTCTATGGCTACACCTTC.

V gene TRBV29-1 combines with J gene TRBJ2-1; 7 nucleotides line up with TRBD1. Germline V CDR1 and CDR2: SQVTM, ANQGSEA. Trimming at V came to 6 bases and at J to 2 bases, leaving 4 bases not matched to a gene. This CDR3 contains 13 residues. The CDR3, as DNA: TGCAGCGTGATCGGGACAGCCTACAATGAGCAGTTCTTC. This sequence encodes CSVIGTAYNEQFF.

The chain couples TRBV4-3 to TRBJ1-5, with D perhaps TRBD1 (5 bases). Germline-derived CDR1 and CDR2 are LGHNA and YSLEER. The CDR3 spans 15 residues. V was pared by 0 bases and J by 6 bases, with 12 bases between. The CDR3 bases are TGCGCCAGCAGCCAAGAATGGAGGGGAACTCAGCCCCAGCATTTT. The encoded protein is CASSQEWRGTQPQHF.

This sequence joins TRBV7-2 and TRBJ2-3, with 10 bases matching TRBD2. Germline CDR1 SGHTA, CDR2 FQGNSA. The V segment lost 5 bases and the J segment 6 bases; nucleotides outside the gene matches: 11. This CDR3 has 16 amino acids. The CDR3 reads CASSANQRGGLDTQYF. CDR3 DNA: TGTGCCAGCAGCGCGAACCAGCGGGGGGGCTTGGATACGCAGTATTTT.

This clonotype was detected a few times. The chain carries TRBV6-5 and TRBJ2-7, with TRBD2 as a possible D gene (5 bases). V dropped 5 bases and J dropped 0 bases, with 11 bases sitting between them. CDR3 length: 14 residues. CDR1 is MNHEY, CDR2 SVGAGI, per germline. The DNA for the CDR3 is TGTGCCAGCAGTGATGGTCGGGGCTCCTACGAGCAGTACTTC. Its translation is CASSDGRGSYEQYF.

This chain links TRBV5-1 with TRBJ2-1; TRBD1 matches 7 bases. Germline V lookup: CDR1 SGHRS, CDR2 YFSETQ. The CDR3 totals 13 residues. Trimming removed 5 bases from V and 5 bases from J; junction bases left unmatched: 4. The CDR3: CASSGDSDNEQFF. As DNA, the CDR3 is TGCGCCAGCAGTGGGGACAGTGACAATGAGCAGTTCTTC.

This clonotype was seen just once. The chain is built from TRBV6-2 or TRBV6-3 and TRBJ2-1; 11 nucleotides agree with TRBD2. Trimming cost V 0 bases and J 0 bases; bases outside gene matches: 4. The CDR3 covers 18 residues. Germline assignment: CDR1 MNHEY and CDR2 SVGEGT. The CDR3 DNA follows: TGTGCCAGCAGTTACTCATCTAGCGGGGGGTCCTCCTACAATGAGCAGTTCTTC. Its translation: CASSYSSSGGSSYNEQFF.

The CDR3: CASSSGGTNGYTF. CDR3 nucleotide sequence: TGCGCCAGCAGCTCTGGCGGGACAAATGGCTACACCTTC. The rearrangement joins TRBV5-1 to TRBJ1-2, with TRBD1 as a possible D gene (6 bases). With 3 bases removed from V and 6 bases from J, the gap between germline ends came to 12 bases. The CDR3 is 13 amino acids. The germline CDR1 and CDR2 sequences are SGHRS and YFSETQ.

This rearrangement joins TRBV7-2 to TRBJ1-3; D remains unclear. V gave up 0 bases and J gave up 0 bases, with 9 bases separating them. The CDR3 totals 16 residues. In germline, CDR1 is SGHTA, CDR2 FQGNSA. Here the CDR3 reads CASSLAGQSSGNTIYF. Written as DNA, the CDR3 is TGTGCCAGCAGCTTAGCAGGCCAGAGCTCTGGAAACACCATATATTTT.

The chain joins TRBV18 to TRBJ2-3; tentatively, D is TRBD1 (5 bases). CDR3 length equals 15 residues. In germline, CDR1 is KGHSH, CDR2 LQKENI. V shed 1 base and J shed 3 bases, with 11 bases lying between them. CDR3 sequence reads: CASSPQGAMTDTQYF. In nucleotides, the CDR3 is TGTGCCAGCTCACCACAAGGGGCGATGACAGATACGCAGTATTTT.

Only a few counts were recorded for this clonotype. The chain links TRBV25-1 to TRBJ2-3, with TRBD2 identical over 9 bases. The J segment lost 3 bases and the V segment lost 8 bases, leaving 15 bases of the junction unmatched. The CDR3 runs 17 residues. Per germline, CDR1 MGHDK and CDR2 SYGVNS. CDR3 loop: CASGPTGGLAGTDTQYF. The CDR3 nucleotides are TGTGCCAGCGGCCCAACGGGTGGGCTAGCGGGGACAGATACGCAGTATTTT.